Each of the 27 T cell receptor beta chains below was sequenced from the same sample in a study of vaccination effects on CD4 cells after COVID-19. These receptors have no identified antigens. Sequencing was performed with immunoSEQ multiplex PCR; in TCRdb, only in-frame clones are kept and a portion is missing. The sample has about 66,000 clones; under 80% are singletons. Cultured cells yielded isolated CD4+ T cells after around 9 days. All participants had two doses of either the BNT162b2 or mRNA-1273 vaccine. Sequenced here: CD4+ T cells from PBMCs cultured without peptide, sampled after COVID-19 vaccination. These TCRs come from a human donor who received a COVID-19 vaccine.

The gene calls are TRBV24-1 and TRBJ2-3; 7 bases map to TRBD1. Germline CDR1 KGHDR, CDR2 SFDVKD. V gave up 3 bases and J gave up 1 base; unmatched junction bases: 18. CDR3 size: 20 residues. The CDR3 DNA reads TGTGCCACCAGTGATCCCACCTCCTATTACAGGGGCGGCGGCACAGATACGCAGTATTTT. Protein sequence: CATSDPTSYYRGGGTDTQYF.

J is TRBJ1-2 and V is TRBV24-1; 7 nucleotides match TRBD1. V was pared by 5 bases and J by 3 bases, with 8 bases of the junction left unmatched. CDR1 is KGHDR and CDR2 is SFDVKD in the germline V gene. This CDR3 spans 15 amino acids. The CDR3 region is CATSGTQGGDYGYTF. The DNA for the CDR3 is TGTGCCACCAGTGGGACCCAGGGGGGCGACTATGGCTACACCTTC.

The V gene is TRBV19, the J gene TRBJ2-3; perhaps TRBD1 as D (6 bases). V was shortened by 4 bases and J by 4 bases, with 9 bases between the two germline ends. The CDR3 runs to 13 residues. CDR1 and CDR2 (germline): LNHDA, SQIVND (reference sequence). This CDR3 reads CASSKGVADTQYF. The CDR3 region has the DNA TGTGCCAGTAGTAAGGGGGTTGCAGATACGCAGTATTTT.

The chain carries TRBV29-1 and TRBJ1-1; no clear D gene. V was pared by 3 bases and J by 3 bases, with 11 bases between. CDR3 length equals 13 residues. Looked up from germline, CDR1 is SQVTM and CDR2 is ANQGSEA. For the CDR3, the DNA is TGCAGCGTTGAGTGGACCGCCGACACTGAAGCTTTCTTT. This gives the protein CSVEWTADTEAFF.

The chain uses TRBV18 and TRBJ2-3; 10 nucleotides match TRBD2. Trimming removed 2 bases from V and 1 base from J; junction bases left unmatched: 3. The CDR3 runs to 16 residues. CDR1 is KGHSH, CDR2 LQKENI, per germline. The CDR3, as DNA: TGTGCCAGCTCACCAGTCGGACTAGCGGGCACAGATACGCAGTATTTT. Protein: CASSPVGLAGTDTQYF.

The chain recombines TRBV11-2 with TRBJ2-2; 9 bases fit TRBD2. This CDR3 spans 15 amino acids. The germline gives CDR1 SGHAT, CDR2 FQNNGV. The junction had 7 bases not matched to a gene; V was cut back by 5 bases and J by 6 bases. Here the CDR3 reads CASSLTGTSPGELFF. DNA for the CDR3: TGTGCCAGCAGCCTGACCGGGACTAGCCCCGGGGAGCTGTTTTTT.

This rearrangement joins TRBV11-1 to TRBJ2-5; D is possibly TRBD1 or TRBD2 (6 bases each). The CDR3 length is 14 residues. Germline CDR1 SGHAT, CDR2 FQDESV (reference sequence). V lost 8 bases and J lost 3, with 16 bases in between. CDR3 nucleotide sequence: TGTGCCAGCTCGTCCGGGGGCCATAAAGAGACCCAGTACTTC. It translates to CASSSGGHKETQYF. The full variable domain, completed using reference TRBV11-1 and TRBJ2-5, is EAEVAQSPRYKITEKSQAVAFWCDPISGHATLYWYRQILGQGPELLVQFQDESVVDDSQLPKDRFSAERLKGVDSTLKIQPAELGDSAMYLCASSSGGHKETQYFGPGTRLLVL.

This CDR3 reads CASSLSGIGRGGWEEKLFF. CDR3 DNA: TGTGCCAGCAGTTTGTCGGGGATCGGCCGAGGGGGGTGGGAGGAAAAACTGTTTTTT. This rearrangement joins TRBV28 to TRBJ1-4; possibly TRBD1 for D (6 bases). Trimming took off 3 bases at V and 8 bases at J, with 28 bases between the two ends. The germline V gene has CDR1 MDHEN and CDR2 SYDVKM. CDR3 length: 19 residues.

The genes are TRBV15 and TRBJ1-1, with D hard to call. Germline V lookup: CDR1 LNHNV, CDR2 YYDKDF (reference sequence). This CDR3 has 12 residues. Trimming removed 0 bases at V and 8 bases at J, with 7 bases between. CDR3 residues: CATSRDGSEAFF. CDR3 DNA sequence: TGTGCCACCAGCAGAGACGGTAGCGAAGCTTTCTTT.

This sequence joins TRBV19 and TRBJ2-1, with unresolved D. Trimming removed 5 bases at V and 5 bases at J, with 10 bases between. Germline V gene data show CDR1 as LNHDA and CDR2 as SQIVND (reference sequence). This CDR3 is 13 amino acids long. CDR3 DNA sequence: TGTGCCAGTAGTTGGAACAAAAACAATGAGCAGTTCTTC. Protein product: CASSWNKNNEQFF.

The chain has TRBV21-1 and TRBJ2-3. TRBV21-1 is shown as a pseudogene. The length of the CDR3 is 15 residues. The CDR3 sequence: CASSHRDRSTDTQYF. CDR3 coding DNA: TGTGCCAGCAGCCACCGGGACCGTAGCACAGATACGCAGTATTTT.

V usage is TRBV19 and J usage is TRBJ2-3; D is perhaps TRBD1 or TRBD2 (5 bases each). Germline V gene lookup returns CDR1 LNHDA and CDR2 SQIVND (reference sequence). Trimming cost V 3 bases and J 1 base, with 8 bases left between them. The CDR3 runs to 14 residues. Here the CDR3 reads CASSIRGGTDTQYF. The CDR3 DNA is TGTGCCAGTAGTATCAGAGGGGGCACAGATACGCAGTATTTT.

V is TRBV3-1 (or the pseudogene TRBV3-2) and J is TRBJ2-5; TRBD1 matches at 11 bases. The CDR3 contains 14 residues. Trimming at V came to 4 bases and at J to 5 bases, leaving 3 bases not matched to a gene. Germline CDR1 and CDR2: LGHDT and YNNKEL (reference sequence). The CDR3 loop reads CASSRGQGAETQYF. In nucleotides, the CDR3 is TGTGCCAGCAGCCGAGGACAGGGGGCTGAGACCCAGTACTTC.

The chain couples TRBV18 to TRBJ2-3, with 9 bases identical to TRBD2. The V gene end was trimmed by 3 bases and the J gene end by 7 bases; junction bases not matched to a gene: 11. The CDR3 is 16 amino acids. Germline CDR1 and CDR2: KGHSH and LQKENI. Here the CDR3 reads CASSPIIGTSRYTQYF. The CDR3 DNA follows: TGTGCCAGCTCACCTATAATTGGGACTAGCAGGTATACGCAGTATTTT.

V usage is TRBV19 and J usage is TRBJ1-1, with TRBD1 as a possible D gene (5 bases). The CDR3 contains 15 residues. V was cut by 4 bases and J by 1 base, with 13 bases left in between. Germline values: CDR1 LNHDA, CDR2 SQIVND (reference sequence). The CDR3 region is CASSRSVRGNTEAFF. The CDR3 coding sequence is TGTGCCAGTAGTAGATCCGTGAGGGGGAACACTGAAGCTTTCTTT.

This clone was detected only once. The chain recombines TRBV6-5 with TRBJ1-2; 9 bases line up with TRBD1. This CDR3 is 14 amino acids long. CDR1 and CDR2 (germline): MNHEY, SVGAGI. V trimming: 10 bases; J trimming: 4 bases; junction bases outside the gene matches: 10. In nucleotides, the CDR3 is TGTGCCATCGACTCCGGGACAGGGAGCTATGGCTACACCTTC. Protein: CAIDSGTGSYGYTF.

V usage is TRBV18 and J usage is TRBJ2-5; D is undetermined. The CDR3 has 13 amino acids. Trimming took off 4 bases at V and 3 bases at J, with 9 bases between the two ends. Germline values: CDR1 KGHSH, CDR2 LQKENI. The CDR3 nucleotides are TGTGCCAGCTCACAAGGATCTGAAGAGACCCAGTACTTC. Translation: CASSQGSEETQYF.

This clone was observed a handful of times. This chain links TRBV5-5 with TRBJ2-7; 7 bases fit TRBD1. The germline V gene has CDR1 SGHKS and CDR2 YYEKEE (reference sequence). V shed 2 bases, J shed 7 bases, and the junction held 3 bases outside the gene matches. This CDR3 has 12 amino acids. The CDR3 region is CASSLTGEEQYV. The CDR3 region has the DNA TGTGCCAGCAGCTTAACAGGGGAAGAGCAGTACGTC.

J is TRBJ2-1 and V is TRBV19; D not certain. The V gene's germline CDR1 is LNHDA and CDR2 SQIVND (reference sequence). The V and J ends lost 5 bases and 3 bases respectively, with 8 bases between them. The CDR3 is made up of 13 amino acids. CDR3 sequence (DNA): TGTGCCAGTAGTGCCGGTTACTACAATGAGCAGTTCTTC. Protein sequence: CASSAGYYNEQFF. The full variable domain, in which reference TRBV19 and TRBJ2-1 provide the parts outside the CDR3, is DGGITQSPKYLFRKEGQNVTLSCEQNLNHDAMYWYRQDPGQGLRLIYYSQIVNDFQKGDIAEGYSVSREKKESFPLTVTSAQKNPTAFYLCASSAGYYNEQFFGPGTRLTVL.

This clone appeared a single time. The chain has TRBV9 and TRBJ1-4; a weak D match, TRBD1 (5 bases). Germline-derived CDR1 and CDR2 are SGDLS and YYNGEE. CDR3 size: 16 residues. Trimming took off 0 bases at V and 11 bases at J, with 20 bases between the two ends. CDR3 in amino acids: CASSVGDSRGSGKLFF. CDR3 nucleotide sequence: TGTGCCAGCAGCGTAGGTGACAGCCGGGGCAGTGGGAAACTGTTTTTT.

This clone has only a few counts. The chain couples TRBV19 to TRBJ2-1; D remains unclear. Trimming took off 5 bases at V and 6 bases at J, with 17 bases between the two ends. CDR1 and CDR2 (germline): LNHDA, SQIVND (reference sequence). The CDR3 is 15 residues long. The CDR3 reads CASSDTRTVINEQFF. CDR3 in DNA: TGTGCCAGTAGTGACACGCGGACGGTCATCAATGAGCAGTTCTTC.

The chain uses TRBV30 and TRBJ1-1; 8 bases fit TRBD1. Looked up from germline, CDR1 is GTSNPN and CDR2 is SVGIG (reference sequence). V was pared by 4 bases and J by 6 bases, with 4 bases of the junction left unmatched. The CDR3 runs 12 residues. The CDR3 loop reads CAWTRDRPEAFF. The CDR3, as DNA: TGTGCCTGGACTAGGGACAGGCCTGAAGCTTTCTTT.

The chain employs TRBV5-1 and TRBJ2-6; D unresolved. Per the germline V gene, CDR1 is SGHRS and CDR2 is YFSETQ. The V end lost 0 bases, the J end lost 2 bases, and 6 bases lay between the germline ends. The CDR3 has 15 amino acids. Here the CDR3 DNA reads TGCGCCAGCAGCTTGGCGTCCCCTGGGGCCAACGTCCTGACTTTC. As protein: CASSLASPGANVLTF.

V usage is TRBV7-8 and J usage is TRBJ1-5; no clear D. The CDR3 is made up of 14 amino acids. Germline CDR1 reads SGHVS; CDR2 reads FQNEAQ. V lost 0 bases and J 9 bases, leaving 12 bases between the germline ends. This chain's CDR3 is CASSLAPETRPQHF. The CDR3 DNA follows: TGTGCCAGCAGCTTAGCCCCGGAGACTCGGCCCCAGCATTTT.

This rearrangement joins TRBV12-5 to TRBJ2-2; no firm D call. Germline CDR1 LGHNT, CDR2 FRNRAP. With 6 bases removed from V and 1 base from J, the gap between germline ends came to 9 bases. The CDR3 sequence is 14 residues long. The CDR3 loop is CASGRTENTGELFF. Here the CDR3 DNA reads TGTGCTAGTGGCCGGACGGAGAACACCGGGGAGCTGTTTTTT.

The CDR3 DNA reads as TGTGCCAGCAGCTTTGACCCCACTTCTGGGGCCAACGTCCTGACTTTC. Protein sequence: CASSFDPTSGANVLTF. The chain uses TRBV7-3 and TRBJ2-6; no firm D call. The CDR3 loop spans 16 amino acids. V dropped 3 bases and J dropped 1 base, with 10 bases sitting between them. Germline V gene sequence: CDR1 SGHTA, CDR2 FQGTGA.

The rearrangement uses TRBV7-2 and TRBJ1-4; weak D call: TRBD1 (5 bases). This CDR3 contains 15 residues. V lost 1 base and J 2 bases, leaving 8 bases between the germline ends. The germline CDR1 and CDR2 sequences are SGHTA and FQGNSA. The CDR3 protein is CASSLDQGTNEKLFF. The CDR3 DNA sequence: TGTGCCAGCAGCTTAGATCAGGGTACTAATGAAAAACTGTTTTTT.